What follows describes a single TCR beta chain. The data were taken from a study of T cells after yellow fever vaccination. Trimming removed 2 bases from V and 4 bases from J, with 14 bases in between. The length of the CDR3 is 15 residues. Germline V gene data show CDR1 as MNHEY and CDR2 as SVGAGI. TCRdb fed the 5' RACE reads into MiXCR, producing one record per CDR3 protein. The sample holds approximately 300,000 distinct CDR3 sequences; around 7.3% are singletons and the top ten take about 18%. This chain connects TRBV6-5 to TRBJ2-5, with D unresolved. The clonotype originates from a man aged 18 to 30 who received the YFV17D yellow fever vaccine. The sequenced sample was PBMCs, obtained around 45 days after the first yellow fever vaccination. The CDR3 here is CASSYPTISPETQYF. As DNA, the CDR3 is TGTGCCAGCAGTTACCCGACCATATCCCCAGAGACCCAGTACTTC.